This passage covers 17 T cell receptor beta chains from one sample sequenced in a study of beta chain features in type 1 diabetes (dated by TCRdb to the late 2010s). Library preparation was by the immunoSEQ multiplex PCR assay. The High Capacity cDNA Reverse Transcription Kit was used to reverse transcribe all of the isolated RNA, meaning that expressed TCRB transcripts were what got sequenced. TCRdb retrieved this table from immuneACCESS and kept in-frame rearrangements only. Not all clones are present; in checked studies, unresolved V genes account for under half, and no reason is known for the remainder. This sample is represented by roughly 140,000 clones; roughly 8.1% of them were singletons. About 0.6% of the sample lies in the top ten. Specimen: central memory CD4+ T cells from blood. The receptors were sampled from a man aged 18 to 30 in good health.

This clone has just a few counts. CDR3: CASSYSNRGYNEQFF. The CDR3 DNA reads as TGTGCCAGCAGTTACTCGAACCGGGGTTACAATGAGCAGTTCTTC. This rearrangement joins TRBV6-5 to TRBJ2-1; the D gene is possibly TRBD2 (5 bases). The CDR3 has 15 residues. V was cut by 0 bases and J by 4 bases, with 10 bases left in between. CDR1 is MNHEY, CDR2 SVGAGI, per germline.

This clone was counted many times. This chain uses TRBV29-1 with TRBJ1-1, with 8 nucleotides matching TRBD1. Germline values: CDR1 SQVTM, CDR2 ANQGSEA. V shed 4 bases and J 5 bases; nucleotides not matched to a gene: 6. The CDR3 is 13 residues long. CDR3: CSVGQGTRTEAFF. Here the CDR3 DNA reads TGCAGCGTTGGACAGGGGACTCGGACTGAAGCTTTCTTT.

This rearrangement joins TRBV9 to TRBJ1-1; D ambiguous. V was pared by 0 bases and J by 1 base, with 10 bases between. The CDR3 is made up of 15 amino acids. The V gene's germline CDR1 is SGDLS and CDR2 YYNGEE. CDR3 nucleotide sequence: TGTGCCAGCAGCGTAGGGTTCAGGCCGAACACTGAAGCTTTCTTT. Amino acid sequence: CASSVGFRPNTEAFF. The entire variable domain, with the rest obtained from reference TRBV9 and TRBJ1-1, is as follows: DSGVTQTPKHLITATGQRVTLRCSPRSGDLSVYWYQQSLDQGLQFLIQYYNGEERAKGNILERFSAQQFPDLHSELNLSSLELGDSALYFCASSVGFRPNTEAFFGQGTRLTVV.

This clone has a count of ten or more. V is TRBV9 and J is TRBJ1-6; no clear D. The CDR3 sequence is 14 residues long. The V gene lost 7 bases and the J gene lost 0 bases, with 8 bases spanning the gap. Germline V gene sequence: CDR1 SGDLS, CDR2 YYNGEE. The CDR3 sequence: CASGAGSYNSPLHF. The CDR3 nucleotides read TGTGCCAGCGGAGCGGGCTCCTATAATTCACCCCTCCACTTT.

This clone appeared a few times. This chain connects TRBV7-3 to TRBJ2-1, with a tentative D call TRBD1 (6 bases). V was trimmed by 5 bases and J by 2 bases, leaving 13 bases between them. Per germline, CDR1 SGHTA and CDR2 FQGTGA. This CDR3 is built from 15 residues. The CDR3 DNA sequence: TGTGCCAGCAGCCCCTCCAGGGGCACCTACAATGAGCAGTTCTTC. It yields the protein CASSPSRGTYNEQFF.

This clone was detected a few times. The gene calls are TRBV4-2 and TRBJ2-1; no clear D. The V gene lost 0 bases and the J gene lost 6 bases, with 9 bases spanning the gap. This CDR3 has 14 amino acids. Germline V gene sequence: CDR1 LGHNA, CDR2 YNFKEQ. The DNA of the CDR3 is TGTGCCAGCAGCCAAGATTCAGACTTCAATGAGCAGTTCTTC. Its translation: CASSQDSDFNEQFF.

This clone was seen at least ten times. The chain employs TRBV7-9 and TRBJ2-1, with 7 nucleotides matching TRBD1. The CDR3 sequence is 14 residues long. V dropped 7 bases and J dropped 0; count of bases not matched to a gene: 3. Per germline, CDR1 SEHNR and CDR2 FQNEAQ (reference sequence). The CDR3 region has the DNA TGTGCCAGCAACCGGGACAGCTCCTACAATGAGCAGTTCTTC. It translates to CASNRDSSYNEQFF.

This clone was recorded many times. This rearrangement joins TRBV30 to TRBJ1-1; tentative D call: TRBD1 (6 bases). With 0 bases removed from V and 3 bases from J, the gap between germline ends came to 8 bases. In germline, CDR1 is GTSNPN, CDR2 SVGIG (reference sequence). The CDR3 contains 13 residues. The CDR3 is CAWSVQGYTEAFF. CDR3 bases: TGTGCCTGGAGTGTACAGGGTTACACTGAAGCTTTCTTT. Full variable domain (missing parts from reference TRBV30 and TRBJ1-1): SQTIHQWPATLVQPVGSPLSLECTVEGTSNPNLYWYRQAAGRGLQLLFYSVGIGQISSEVPQNLSASRPQDRQFILSSKKLLLSDSGFYLCAWSVQGYTEAFFGQGTRLTVV.

The V gene is TRBV19, the J gene TRBJ2-2; 8 nucleotides match TRBD1. Germline loops: CDR1 LNHDA, CDR2 SQIVND (reference sequence). V shed 4 bases and J 6 bases; nucleotides not matched to a gene: 10. The CDR3 consists of 16 residues. Here the CDR3 DNA reads TGTGCCAGTAGTAAAGGGGACAGGCTGACTTCCGGGGAGCTGTTTTTT. Its translation: CASSKGDRLTSGELFF.

This clone was picked up many times. The CDR3 is CASSSGPGEQPQHF. The CDR3 region has the DNA TGTGCCAGCAGCTCGGGACCGGGGGAACAGCCCCAGCATTTT. This chain connects TRBV7-9 to TRBJ1-5; the D gene is possibly TRBD1 (5 bases). The germline gives CDR1 SEHNR, CDR2 FQNEAQ (reference sequence). The CDR3 consists of 14 residues. Trimming pared 4 bases from V and 7 bases from J, leaving 14 bases between. Complete variable domain (other parts from reference TRBV7-9 and TRBJ1-5): DTGVSQNPRHKITKRGQNVTFRCDPISEHNRLYWYRQTLGQGPEFLTYFQNEAQLEKSRLLSDRFSAERPKGSFSTLEIQRTEQGDSAMYLCASSSGPGEQPQHFGDGTRLSIL.

This clone has a handful of counts. This chain joins TRBV7-8 and TRBJ1-5; 8 nucleotides agree with TRBD1. This CDR3 is 13 amino acids long. CDR1 and CDR2 (germline): SGHVS, FQNEAQ. V lost 0 bases and J lost 12; bases outside the gene matches: 4. CDR3: CASSLAGQGIQHF. The CDR3 bases are TGTGCCAGCAGCTTAGCTGGACAGGGAATCCAGCATTTT. The complete variable domain, with remaining parts taken from reference TRBV7-8 and TRBJ1-5, reads GAGVSQSPRYKVAKRGQDVALRCDPISGHVSLFWYQQALGQGPEFLTYFQNEAQLDKSGLPSDRFFAERPEGSVSTLKIQRTQQEDSAVYLCASSLAGQGIQHFGDGTRLSIL.

The rearrangement joins TRBV7-2 to TRBJ2-7; 8 bases align to TRBD2. V was pared by 5 bases and J by 1 base, with 4 bases of the junction left unmatched. This CDR3 is 14 amino acids long. CDR1 and CDR2 (germline): SGHTA, FQGNSA. CDR3 DNA sequence: TGTGCCAGCAGCCCGCGGGAGGCGTCCTACGAGCAGTACTTC. Protein product: CASSPREASYEQYF.

This clone came up many times. V usage is TRBV5-1 and J usage is TRBJ2-1; a possible D gene is TRBD2 (6 bases). The V end was cut by 2 bases, the J end by 8 bases, with 11 bases between. This CDR3 is built from 13 residues. Germline CDR1 reads SGHRS; CDR2 reads YFSETQ. CDR3 DNA: TGCGCCAGCAGCTTTAGTAGCGGCCATGAGCAGTTCTTC. Protein: CASSFSSGHEQFF.

On this clone itself: The junction differs from germline at one of its ends, possibly a read error. The rearrangement uses TRBV7-9 and TRBJ2-5, with D tentatively TRBD1 (5 bases). Germline V CDR1 and CDR2: SEHNR, FQNEAQ (reference sequence). This CDR3 has 14 amino acids. CDR3 in amino acids: CASTLQQDLGTQYF. As DNA, the CDR3 is TGTGCCAGCACCTTACAACAGGATCTCGGGACCCAGTACTTC.

This clone was recorded a few times. The CDR3 protein is CASSYSLNEKLFF. CDR3 DNA sequence: TGTGCCAGCAGCTACAGTCTGAATGAAAAACTGTTTTTT. The chain is built from TRBV4-2 and TRBJ1-4; no clear D gene. The CDR3 sequence is 13 residues long. The germline V gene has CDR1 LGHNA and CDR2 YNFKEQ. The V and J ends lost 5 bases and 5 bases respectively, with 9 bases between them.

The chain couples TRBV6-5 to TRBJ1-2; 8 bases line up with TRBD1. Germline V gene sequence: CDR1 MNHEY, CDR2 SVGAGI. The V gene end was trimmed by 2 bases and the J gene end by 7 bases; junction bases not matched to a gene: 6. The CDR3 runs to 14 residues. In nucleotides, the CDR3 is TGTGCCAGCAGTTACCGTTCCAGGGGGCCTGGCTACACCTTC. Encoded protein: CASSYRSRGPGYTF.

Many counts were recorded for this clone. The V and J genes are TRBV5-1 and TRBJ2-3; TRBD1 is a possible D gene (5 bases). Per the germline V gene, CDR1 is SGHRS and CDR2 is YFSETQ. The CDR3 runs to 16 residues. V was pared by 0 bases and J by 0 bases, with 11 bases between. The CDR3 DNA is TGCGCCAGCAGCTTGGCCGACAGCCCTAGCACAGATACGCAGTATTTT. Its protein is CASSLADSPSTDTQYF.